The clone carrying this TCR beta chain was found a few times. This sample is part of a study of blood T cell repertoires in COVID-19. The CDR3 totals 14 residues. Germline CDR1 is SNHLY and CDR2 is FYNNEI. V lost 6 bases, J lost 1 base, and 5 bases stayed unmatched. Profiling relied on immunoSEQ multiplex PCR, and the TCRdb table lists in-frame clones only, not all of them. The table has under 300,000 clones, roughly four fifths seen once. Assignments of participants to cohorts depended upon their own reported clinical history. Either two negative PCRs, clearance, or symptom resolution qualified Cohort 3 donors as recovered.

The sample was PBMCs or T cells enriched from blood (not recorded which). The sequence came from a man between 35 and 55 years old who had recovered from COVID-19. This chain uses TRBV2 with TRBJ1-1; 7 nucleotides match TRBD1. The CDR3 protein is CASSKGTENTEAFF. CDR3 nucleotides: TGTGCCAGCAGCAAGGGGACAGAGAACACTGAAGCTTTCTTT. The full variable domain, rest sourced from reference TRBV2 and TRBJ1-1, is EPEVTQTPSHQVTQMGQEVILRCVPISNHLYFYWYRQILGQKVEFLVSFYNNEISEKSEIFDDQFSVERPDGSNFTLKIRSTKLEDSAMYFCASSKGTENTEAFFGQGTRLTVV.